These 27 T cell receptor beta chains were sequenced from one sample in a study of regulatory T cells in long-lasting Graves disease. With iRepertoire HTBI primers and Arm-PCR of CDR3 regions, TCR beta libraries were built. TCRdb recomputed calls from the multiplex PCR reads with MiXCR, one row per CDR3 protein. The data hold under 400,000 distinct CDR3 sequences, with approximately 15% observed a single time. The time point: newly diagnosed GD, antithyroid drugs for less than 3 months. PBMCs provided the RNA from which the TCR library was made. The same sample was also used in a study of T cells in Graves' hyperthyroidism and ophthalmopathy.

The specimen was peripheral blood mononuclear cells (PBMCs), collected at new diagnosis, from a patient treated with antithyroid drugs. The receptors here all came from a man aged 35-49 years with Graves disease.

This clonotype was seen only a few times. The V and J genes are TRBV19 and TRBJ2-7; D perhaps matches TRBD2 (6 bases). Germline CDR1 is LNHDA and CDR2 is SQIVND (reference sequence). Trimming removed 3 bases at V and 7 bases at J, with 16 bases between. The CDR3 covers 14 residues. CDR3 sequence (DNA): TGTGCCAGTAGTATGGAAGGAGGGGCCGGGGAGCAGTACTTC. The encoded protein is CASSMEGGAGEQYF.

There are many counts of this clonotype. The chain uses TRBV20-1 and TRBJ2-7, with TRBD2 identical over 10 bases. Germline-derived CDR1 and CDR2 are DFQATT and SNEGSKA (reference sequence). V was pared by 4 bases and J by 6 bases, with 6 bases of the junction left unmatched. This CDR3 region has 13 residues. The CDR3 DNA sequence: TGCAGTGCTAAGGGACTAGCGAGGGTCGAGCAGTACTTC. This codes for CSAKGLARVEQYF.

The chain links TRBV20-1 to TRBJ1-5; no firm D call. This CDR3 comprises 14 residues. Per germline, CDR1 DFQATT and CDR2 SNEGSKA (reference sequence). Trimming cost V 3 bases and J 5 bases, with 14 bases left between them. Written as DNA, the CDR3 is TGCAGTGCTAGTTCCAGGCTGGAGTATCAGCCCCAGCATTTT. Encoded protein: CSASSRLEYQPQHF.

This chain uses TRBV27 with TRBJ2-3, with 13 bases that match TRBD2. Trimming took 5 bases from V and 9 from J; bases not matched to a gene: 8. CDR1 and CDR2 (germline): MNHEY, SMNVEV (reference sequence). The CDR3 length is 15 residues. CDR3 in amino acids: CASSTRLAGGRTQYF. DNA of the CDR3: TGTGCCAGCAGTACTAGACTAGCGGGGGGCCGCACGCAGTATTTT.

Ten or more counts support this clonotype. The chain links TRBV20-1 to TRBJ2-3; D not resolved. CDR1 and CDR2 from the germline V gene are DFQATT and SNEGSKA (reference sequence). CDR3 length: 13 residues. V dropped 3 bases and J dropped 1 base, with 8 bases sitting between them. The CDR3 region has the DNA TGCAGTGCTAGGGGGAAGGGCACAGATACGCAGTATTTT. Protein: CSARGKGTDTQYF.

This clonotype came up a few times. The chain joins TRBV4-1 to TRBJ2-1; tentatively, D is TRBD1 or TRBD2 (5 bases each). CDR3 length equals 17 residues. The germline CDR1 and CDR2 sequences are MGHRA and YSYEKL. Trimming removed 1 base at V and 7 bases at J, with 20 bases between. The CDR3 spells CASSQGRRAGSSNEQFF. The CDR3 nucleotides read TGCGCCAGCAGCCAAGGTCGTAGGGCAGGGAGTTCGAATGAGCAGTTCTTC.

This clonotype was observed many times. The rearrangement links TRBV7-9 to TRBJ2-7, with D perhaps matching TRBD1 (5 bases). The CDR3 sequence is 12 residues long. The germline CDR1 and CDR2 sequences are SEHNR and FQNEAQ (reference sequence). Trimming took off 1 base at V and 4 bases at J, with 5 bases between the two ends. CDR3 sequence reads: CASSLGQYEQYF. CDR3 DNA sequence: TGTGCCAGCAGCTTAGGACAGTACGAGCAGTACTTC.

The chain joins TRBV19 to TRBJ1-1; TRBD1 matches 9 bases. From germline, CDR1 is LNHDA and CDR2 SQIVND (reference sequence). The CDR3 is 14 residues long. V trimming: 7 bases; J trimming: 1 base; junction bases outside the gene matches: 4. The CDR3 nucleotides are TGTGCCAGTACCGGGACAGGGACGAACACTGAAGCTTTCTTT. Protein: CASTGTGTNTEAFF. Combining the CDR3 with reference TRBV19 and TRBJ1-1 gives the whole variable domain DGGITQSPKYLFRKEGQNVTLSCEQNLNHDAMYWYRQDPGQGLRLIYYSQIVNDFQKGDIAEGYSVSREKKESFPLTVTSAQKNPTAFYLCASTGTGTNTEAFFGQGTRLTVV.

This clonotype has a count of ten or more. V is TRBV4-2 and J is TRBJ2-7; the match to TRBD2 covers 7 bases. This CDR3 contains 15 residues. The germline V gene encodes CDR1 LGHNA and CDR2 YNFKEQ. V lost 0 bases and J lost 0; bases outside the gene matches: 2. The CDR3 DNA follows: TGTGCCAGCAGCCAAGATTGGGGGGGCTCCTACGAGCAGTACTTC. Protein: CASSQDWGGSYEQYF.

This clonotype was counted a few times. J is TRBJ2-5 and V is TRBV20-1; D is possibly TRBD2 (5 bases). The germline gives CDR1 DFQATT, CDR2 SNEGSKA (reference sequence). V dropped 3 bases and J dropped 5 bases, with 10 bases sitting between them. The CDR3 totals 12 residues. CDR3 loop: CSARRGHETQYF. The CDR3 DNA reads as TGCAGTGCTAGGCGAGGGCACGAGACCCAGTACTTC.

This chain links TRBV2 with TRBJ1-6; 8 bases match TRBD1. J was trimmed by 11 bases and V by 4 bases; bases with no gene match: 7. The germline CDR1 and CDR2 sequences are SNHLY and FYNNEI. The CDR3 consists of 14 residues. The CDR3: CASSGDRLGTPLHF. The CDR3 nucleotides are TGTGCCAGCAGTGGGGACAGGTTGGGGACACCCCTCCACTTT.

On this clonotype: Possible read error: a much larger clone is one base away. J is TRBJ2-1 and V is TRBV6-2 or TRBV6-3; a weak D match, TRBD2 (6 bases). The CDR3 consists of 14 residues. Germline V gene sequence: CDR1 MNHEY, CDR2 SVGEGT. The V end lost 5 bases, the J end lost 10 bases, and 18 bases lay between the germline ends. The CDR3 spells CASSDISWEDEQFF. The CDR3 bases are TGTGCCAGCAGTGACATTTCCTGGGAGGACGAGCAGTTCTTC.

The chain joins TRBV6-8 to TRBJ2-7; D perhaps matches TRBD1 (6 bases). V lost 6 bases to trimming and J lost 2 bases, with 23 bases between them. Germline CDR1 is MNHGY and CDR2 is SAAAGT. There are 17 residues in the CDR3. The DNA for the CDR3 is TGTGCCAGCAGCAAGTGGGGAAGGGGGATCAAAACCTACGAGCAGTACTTC. Protein: CASSKWGRGIKTYEQYF.

This clonotype was seen ten or more times. The rearrangement uses TRBV28 and TRBJ2-1; either TRBD1 or TRBD2 may fit D (5 bases each). CDR1 MDHEN and CDR2 SYDVKM come from the germline V gene. Trimming took off 4 bases at V and 3 bases at J, with 10 bases between the two ends. The CDR3 is 14 residues long. CDR3 protein: CASSSRDGYNEQFF. CDR3 in DNA: TGTGCCAGCAGTTCCCGGGACGGCTACAATGAGCAGTTCTTC.

This clonotype was seen ten or more times. The V and J genes are TRBV15 and TRBJ2-5, with D perhaps matching TRBD2 (5 bases). The CDR3 totals 15 residues. V was cut by 5 bases and J by 0 bases, with 13 bases left in between. Germline assignment: CDR1 LNHNV and CDR2 YYDKDF (reference sequence). In DNA form, the CDR3 reads TGTGCCACCAGCCGCGGGTCTCAGGACCAAGAGACCCAGTACTTC. It encodes CATSRGSQDQETQYF.

This clonotype was seen more than once but under ten times. This chain connects TRBV28 to TRBJ1-1; D is possibly TRBD1 (5 bases). Trimming removed 3 bases from V and 3 bases from J, with 17 bases in between. The CDR3 covers 16 residues. Germline V gene data show CDR1 as MDHEN and CDR2 as SYDVKM. The CDR3 DNA reads as TGTGCCAGCAGTTTTCCCGGGTCGGAGGGGTACACTGAAGCTTTCTTT. Amino acids: CASSFPGSEGYTEAFF.

This clonotype was counted only a few times. This rearrangement joins TRBV2 to TRBJ2-5; possibly TRBD1 for D (6 bases). This CDR3 is built from 15 residues. The V end was cut by 3 bases, the J end by 4 bases, with 15 bases between. The germline V gene encodes CDR1 SNHLY and CDR2 FYNNEI. The CDR3 loop is CASSEGHSTGETQYF. CDR3 sequence (DNA): TGTGCCAGCAGTGAGGGACACTCGACGGGAGAGACCCAGTACTTC.

This clonotype has ten or more counts. The V call is TRBV28, the J call TRBJ1-1; no clear D gene. The length of the CDR3 is 15 residues. CDR1 and CDR2 from the germline V gene are MDHEN and SYDVKM. Trimming cost V 6 bases and J 1 base, with 15 bases left between them. The CDR3 loop reads CASRIGGLGNTEAFF. The DNA for the CDR3 is TGTGCCAGCAGAATTGGAGGGTTAGGGAACACTGAAGCTTTCTTT.

This clonotype was seen many times. This chain uses TRBV20-1 with TRBJ2-1, with D tentatively TRBD2 (5 bases). Germline V gene data show CDR1 as DFQATT and CDR2 as SNEGSKA (reference sequence). This CDR3 region has 16 residues. V was shortened by 0 bases and J by 0 bases, with 12 bases between the two germline ends. CDR3 loop: CSARESSVNSYNEQFF. The CDR3 DNA sequence: TGCAGTGCTAGAGAGAGTAGCGTAAACTCCTACAATGAGCAGTTCTTC.

This clonotype was seen ten or more times. Germline and junction disagree at one end, which may indicate a read error. The chain uses TRBV27 and TRBJ2-5, with D possibly TRBD2 on 7 matching bases. This CDR3 has 11 amino acids. Germline CDR1 and CDR2: MNHEY and SMNVEV (reference sequence). DNA of the CDR3: TGTGCCAGCAGTGGGGGGGGGCCCCAGGCCTTC. Protein: CASSGGGPQAF.

This clonotype occurred a few times. This could be a read error, since a much larger clone is one nucleotide away. The rearrangement uses TRBV5-1 and TRBJ1-1; the D is unclear. The CDR3 loop spans 14 amino acids. The germline V gene encodes CDR1 SGHRS and CDR2 YFSETQ. The chain's CDR3 is CAGSLVYSHTEAFF. CDR3 in DNA: TGCGCCGGCAGCTTGGTATACAGCCACACTGAAGCTTTCTTT.

This clonotype was recorded many times. V and J are TRBV20-1 and TRBJ2-7; perhaps TRBD1 as D (6 bases). Germline values: CDR1 DFQATT, CDR2 SNEGSKA (reference sequence). V shed 6 bases and J shed 0 bases, with 18 bases lying between them. The CDR3 runs to 15 residues. CDR3 sequence reads: CSAPGLDRPSYEQYF. The CDR3 nucleotides are TGCAGTGCCCCGGGGCTAGACAGGCCCTCCTACGAGCAGTACTTC.

This clonotype showed up many times. The V call is TRBV5-6, the J call TRBJ1-4; no definite D call. CDR1 SGHDT and CDR2 YYEEEE come from the germline V gene. Trimming stripped 0 bases from V and 6 bases from J, with 9 bases between. This CDR3 is built from 14 residues. The CDR3: CASSLGTVDEKLFF. The CDR3, as DNA: TGTGCCAGCAGCTTGGGGACGGTAGATGAAAAACTGTTTTTT.

A word on this clonotype: This may arise from a read error, as a much more abundant clone is one base away. The chain combines TRBV2 with TRBJ2-7; D is possibly TRBD1 or TRBD2 (5 bases each). Germline V gives CDR1 SNHLY, CDR2 FYNNEI. The CDR3 is 19 amino acids. V lost 4 bases and J 7 bases, leaving 32 bases between the germline ends. The CDR3 DNA follows: TGTGCCAGCAGTGGGGGGTCAGAATCCGACCCCGACGATTACAATGAGCAGTACTTC. Residues: CASSGGSESDPDDYNEQYF.

Details on this clonotype: A far larger clone is just one base off, so this is likely a read error. The V call is TRBV4-2, the J call TRBJ2-5; D is possibly TRBD1 or TRBD2 (5 bases each). Trimming removed 1 base at V and 11 bases at J, with 20 bases between. The CDR3 extends over 15 amino acids. The V gene's germline CDR1 is LGHNA and CDR2 YNFKEQ. The CDR3 DNA reads TGTGCCAGCAGCCAAGTCGGGACCCCATACAATGAGCAGTACTTC. It translates to CASSQVGTPYNEQYF.

The V and J genes are TRBV29-1 and TRBJ2-5; 8 bases are a match to TRBD2. V gave up 1 base and J gave up 5 bases; unmatched junction bases: 12. Germline-derived CDR1 and CDR2 are SQVTM and ANQGSEA. The CDR3 totals 16 residues. In DNA, the CDR3 is TGCAGCGTTGAAGCCCCCTTCGGGAGGGTCTGGGAGACCCAGTACTTC. This gives the protein CSVEAPFGRVWETQYF.

This clonotype was counted many times. The chain links TRBV2 to TRBJ2-5; D might be TRBD2 (5 bases). This CDR3 contains 15 residues. Germline CDR1 reads SNHLY; CDR2 reads FYNNEI. The V and J ends lost 4 bases and 5 bases respectively, with 17 bases between them. CDR3 nucleotides: TGTGCCAGCAGTGGTGGCAGCGCAAGGAGGGAGACCCAGTACTTC. Protein product: CASSGGSARRETQYF.